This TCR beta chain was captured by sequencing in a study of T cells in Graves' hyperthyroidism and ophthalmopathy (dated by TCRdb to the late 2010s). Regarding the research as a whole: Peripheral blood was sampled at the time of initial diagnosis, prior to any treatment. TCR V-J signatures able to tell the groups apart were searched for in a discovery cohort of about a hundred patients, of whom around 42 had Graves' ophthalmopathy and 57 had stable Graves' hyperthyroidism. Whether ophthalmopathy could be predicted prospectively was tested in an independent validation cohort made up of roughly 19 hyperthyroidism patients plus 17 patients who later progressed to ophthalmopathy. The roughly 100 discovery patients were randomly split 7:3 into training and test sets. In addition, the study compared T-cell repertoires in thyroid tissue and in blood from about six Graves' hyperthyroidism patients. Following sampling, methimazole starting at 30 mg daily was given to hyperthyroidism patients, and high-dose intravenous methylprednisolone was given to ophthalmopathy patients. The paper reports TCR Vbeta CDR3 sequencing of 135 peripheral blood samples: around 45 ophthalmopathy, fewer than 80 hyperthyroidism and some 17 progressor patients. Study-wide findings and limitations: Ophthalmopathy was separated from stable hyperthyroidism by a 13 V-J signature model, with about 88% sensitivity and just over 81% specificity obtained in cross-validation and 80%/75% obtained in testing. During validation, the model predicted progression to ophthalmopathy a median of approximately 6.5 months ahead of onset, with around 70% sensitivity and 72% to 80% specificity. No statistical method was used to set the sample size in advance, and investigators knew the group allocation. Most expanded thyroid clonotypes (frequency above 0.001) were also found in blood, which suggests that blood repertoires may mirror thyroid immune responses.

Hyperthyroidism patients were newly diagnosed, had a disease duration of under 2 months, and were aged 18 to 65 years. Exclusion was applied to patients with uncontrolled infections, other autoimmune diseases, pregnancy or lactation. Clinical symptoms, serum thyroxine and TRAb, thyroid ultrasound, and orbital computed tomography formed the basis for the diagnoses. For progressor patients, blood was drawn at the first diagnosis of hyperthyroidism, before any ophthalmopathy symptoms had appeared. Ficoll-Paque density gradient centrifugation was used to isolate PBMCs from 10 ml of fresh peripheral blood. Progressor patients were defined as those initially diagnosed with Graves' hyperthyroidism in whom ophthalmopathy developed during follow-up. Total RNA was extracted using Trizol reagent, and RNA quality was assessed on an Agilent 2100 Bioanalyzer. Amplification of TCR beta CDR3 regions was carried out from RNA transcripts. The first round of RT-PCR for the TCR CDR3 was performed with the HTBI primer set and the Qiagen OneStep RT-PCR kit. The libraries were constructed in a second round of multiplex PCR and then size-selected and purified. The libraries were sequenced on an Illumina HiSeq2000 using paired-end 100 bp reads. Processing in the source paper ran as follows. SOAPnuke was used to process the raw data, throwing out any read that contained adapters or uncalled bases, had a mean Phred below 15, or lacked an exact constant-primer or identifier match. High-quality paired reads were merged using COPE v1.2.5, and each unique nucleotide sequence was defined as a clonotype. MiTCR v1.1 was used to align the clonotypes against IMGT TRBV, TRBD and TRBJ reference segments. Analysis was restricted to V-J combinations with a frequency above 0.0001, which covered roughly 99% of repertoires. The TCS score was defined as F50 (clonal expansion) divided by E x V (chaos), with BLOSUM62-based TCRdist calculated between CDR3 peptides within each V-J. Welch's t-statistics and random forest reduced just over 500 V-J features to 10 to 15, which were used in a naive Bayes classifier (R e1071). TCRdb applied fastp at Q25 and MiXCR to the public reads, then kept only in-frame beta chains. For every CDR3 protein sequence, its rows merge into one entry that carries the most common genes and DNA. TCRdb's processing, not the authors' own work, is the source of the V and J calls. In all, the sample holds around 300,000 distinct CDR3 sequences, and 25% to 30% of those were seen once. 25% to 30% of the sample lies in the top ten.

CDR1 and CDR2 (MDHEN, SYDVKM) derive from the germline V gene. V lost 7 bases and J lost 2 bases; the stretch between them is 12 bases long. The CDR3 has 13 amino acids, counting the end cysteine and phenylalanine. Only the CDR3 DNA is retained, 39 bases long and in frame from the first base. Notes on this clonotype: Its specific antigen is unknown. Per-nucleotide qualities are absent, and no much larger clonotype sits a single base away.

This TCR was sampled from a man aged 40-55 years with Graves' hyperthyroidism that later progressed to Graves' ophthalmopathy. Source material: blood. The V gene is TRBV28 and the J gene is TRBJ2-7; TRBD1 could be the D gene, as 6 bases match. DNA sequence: TGTGCCAGCAACGGACAGCCCGCCTACGAGCAGTACTTC. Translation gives CASNGQPAYEQYF.